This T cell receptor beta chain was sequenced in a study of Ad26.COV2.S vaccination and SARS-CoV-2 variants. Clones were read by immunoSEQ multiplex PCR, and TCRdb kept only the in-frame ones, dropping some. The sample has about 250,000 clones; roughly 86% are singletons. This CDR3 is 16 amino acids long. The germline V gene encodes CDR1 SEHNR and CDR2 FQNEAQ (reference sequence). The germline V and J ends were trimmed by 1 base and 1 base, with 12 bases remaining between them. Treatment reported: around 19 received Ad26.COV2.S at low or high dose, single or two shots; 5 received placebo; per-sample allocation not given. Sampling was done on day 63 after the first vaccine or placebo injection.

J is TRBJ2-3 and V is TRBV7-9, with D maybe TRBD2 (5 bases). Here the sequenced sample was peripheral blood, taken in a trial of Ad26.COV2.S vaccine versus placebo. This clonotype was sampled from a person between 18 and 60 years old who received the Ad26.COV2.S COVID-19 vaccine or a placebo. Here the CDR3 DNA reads TGTGCCAGCAGCTTAGGGGCGGGTAGCGGCACAGATACGCAGTATTTT. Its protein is CASSLGAGSGTDTQYF.